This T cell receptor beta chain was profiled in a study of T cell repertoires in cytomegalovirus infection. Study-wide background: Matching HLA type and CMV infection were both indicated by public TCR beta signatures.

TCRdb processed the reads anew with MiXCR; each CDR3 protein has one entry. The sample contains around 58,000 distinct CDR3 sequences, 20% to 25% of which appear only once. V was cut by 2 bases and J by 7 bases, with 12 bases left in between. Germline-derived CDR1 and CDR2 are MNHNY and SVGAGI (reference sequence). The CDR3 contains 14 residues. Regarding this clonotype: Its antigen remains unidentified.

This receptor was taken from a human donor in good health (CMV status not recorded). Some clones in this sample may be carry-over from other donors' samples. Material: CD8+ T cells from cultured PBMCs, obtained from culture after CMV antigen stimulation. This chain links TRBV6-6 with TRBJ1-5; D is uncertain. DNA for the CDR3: TGTGCCAGCAGTTACCCTGGACTCGGCCAGCCCCAGCATTTT. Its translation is CASSYPGLGQPQHF.